This is a list of T cell receptor beta chains from one sample in a study of blood T cell repertoires in COVID-19. TCRdb's table, derived via immunoSEQ multiplex PCR, lists solely in-frame clones and lacks some. The sample consists of 56,000 or so clones, 80% to 85% of them appearing once. Sequencing used peripheral blood. These receptors all stem from a man aged 50 to 60 with acute or convalescent COVID-19. Each CDR3 is given with its conserved first and last residue. D genes are given only for firm matches. A row's size may be missing; if present it is once, few, many or a size class.

CSVPGQQNTGELFF | TGCAGCGTCCCGGGACAGCAGAACACCGGGGAGCTGTTTTTT | . | TRBD1 | 14 | TRBJ2-2 | TRBV29-1
CASSQGLAGAQETQYF | TGTGCCAGCAGCCAGGGACTAGCGGGGGCCCAAGAGACCCAGTACTTC | . | TRBD2 | 16 | TRBJ2-5 | TRBV3-1/TRBV3-2
CASSDPGHHHNEQFF | TGCGCCAGCAGTGACCCGGGACATCACCACAATGAGCAGTTCTTC | few | . | 15 | TRBJ2-1 | TRBV10-1
CASSFDYLNRGASTDTQYF | TGCGCCAGCAGCTTCGACTATCTGAATCGCGGTGCTAGCACAGATACGCAGTATTTT | . | . | 19 | TRBJ2-3 | TRBV5-1
CASSYIGSAKEKLFF | TGTGCCAGCAGTTATATCGGGAGCGCGAAGGAAAAACTGTTTTTT | . | . | 15 | TRBJ1-4 | TRBV6-5
CASSGGAKLFF | TGTGCCAGCAGTGGGGGGGCGAAACTGTTTTTT | . | . | 11 | TRBJ1-4 | TRBV28
CASSWWLGAGTGELFF | TGTGCCAGCAGCTGGTGGCTGGGGGCGGGCACCGGGGAGCTGTTTTTT | . | . | 16 | TRBJ2-2 | TRBV5-8
CASSAGPGSYEQYF | TGTGCCAGCAGCGCGGGACCGGGGTCCTACGAGCAGTACTTC | . | . | 14 | TRBJ2-7 | TRBV5-5
CASSSSGTITYNEQFF | TGTGCCAGCAGCTCAAGCGGGACTATCACCTACAATGAGCAGTTCTTC | . | TRBD2 | 16 | TRBJ2-1 | TRBV7-3
CASSSLISTYEQYF | TGTGCCAGCAGCTCCCTAATATCCACCTACGAGCAGTACTTC | . | . | 14 | TRBJ2-7 | TRBV5-6
CASTSGGAETQYF | TGTGCCTCGACTAGCGGGGGGGCTGAGACCCAGTACTTC | . | TRBD2 | 13 | TRBJ2-5 | TRBV30
CASSEQGVNEQFF | TGCGCCAGCAGTGAGCAAGGGGTCAATGAGCAGTTCTTC | . | . | 13 | TRBJ2-1 | TRBV10-1
CASSQGINSPLHF | TGTGCCAGCAGTCAGGGGATTAATTCACCCCTCCACTTT | . | . | 13 | TRBJ1-6 | TRBV7-3
CASSRDSSNIRGGQYF | TGTGCCAGCAGCAGGGACAGTTCCAATATACGAGGCGGGCAGTACTTC | . | . | 16 | TRBJ2-7 | TRBV21-1
CAWGSGLALTDTQYF | TGTGCCTGGGGTTCGGGACTAGCGTTGACAGATACGCAGTATTTT | . | TRBD2 | 15 | TRBJ2-3 | TRBV30
CASINRQNYGYTF | TGTGCCAGTATCAACCGACAGAACTATGGCTACACCTTC | . | . | 13 | TRBJ1-2 | TRBV19
CASSLFRNTEAFF | TGTGCCAGCAGTTTATTTAGGAACACTGAAGCTTTCTTT | . | . | 13 | TRBJ1-1 | TRBV27
CASSFDRGDEKLFF | TGCGCCAGCAGCTTTGACAGGGGGGATGAAAAACTGTTTTTT | . | TRBD1 | 14 | TRBJ1-4 | TRBV5-1
CASSLALAGQETQYF | TGCGCCAGCAGCTTGGCATTAGCGGGGCAAGAGACCCAGTACTTC | . | TRBD2 | 15 | TRBJ2-5 | TRBV5-1
CASSEGGGSQETQYF | TGTGCCAGCAGTGAAGGGGGGGGGTCCCAAGAGACCCAGTACTTC | . | TRBD2 | 15 | TRBJ2-5 | TRBV6-1
CASSIVSSGGTDTQYF | TGTGCCAGTAGTATAGTATCTAGCGGAGGCACAGATACGCAGTATTTT | . | TRBD2 | 16 | TRBJ2-3 | TRBV19
CASSPTGNNSPLHF | TGTGCCAGCTCACCGACGGGGAACAATTCACCCCTCCACTTT | few | . | 14 | TRBJ1-6 | TRBV18
CASSMDFKADTQYF | TGTGCCAGTAGTATGGACTTCAAAGCAGATACGCAGTATTTT | . | . | 14 | TRBJ2-3 | TRBV19
CASRRTSGDLYNEQFF | TGTGCCAGCAGAAGGACTAGCGGGGACCTCTACAATGAGCAGTTCTTC | . | TRBD2 | 16 | TRBJ2-1 | TRBV27
CASSPTGFKNIQYF | TGTGCCAGCAGCCCCACAGGATTCAAAAACATTCAGTACTTC | . | . | 14 | TRBJ2-4 | TRBV7-9
CASSPEGTGKLFF | TGTGCCAGCTCACCGGAAGGAACGGGAAAACTGTTTTTT | . | . | 13 | TRBJ1-4 | TRBV18
CASSSYQETQYF | TGCGCCAGCAGCTCGTACCAAGAGACCCAGTACTTC | . | . | 12 | TRBJ2-5 | TRBV5-1
CSASGGEEKGYTF | TGCAGTGCTAGTGGGGGGGAAGAAAAGGGCTACACCTTC | once | . | 13 | TRBJ1-2 | TRBV20-1
CASSPGLAARKPSEQYF | TGTGCCAGCAGTCCGGGACTAGCGGCCCGGAAACCCAGCGAGCAGTACTTC | . | TRBD2 | 17 | TRBJ2-7 | TRBV7-9
CASSLSLAGLGYEQYF | TGTGCCAGCAGTTTGAGTCTAGCGGGTCTGGGCTACGAGCAGTACTTC | . | TRBD2 | 16 | TRBJ2-7 | TRBV27
CASSPRDKSYNEQFF | TGTGCCAGCAGCCCCCGGGACAAGTCCTACAATGAGCAGTTCTTC | once | . | 15 | TRBJ2-1 | TRBV9
CASSLGTSGDTDTQYF | TGTGCCAGCAGCTTAGGGACTAGCGGGGACACAGATACGCAGTATTTT | . | TRBD2 | 16 | TRBJ2-3 | TRBV5-4
CASSLVEGEKFF | TGTGCCAGCAGTTTAGTAGAGGGGGAAAAGTTCTTC | few | . | 12 | TRBJ2-1 | TRBV12-3/TRBV12-4
CASSERLGPFGELFF | TGTGCCAGCAGTGAACGGTTGGGCCCCTTCGGGGAGCTGTTTTTT | . | . | 15 | TRBJ2-2 | TRBV2
CASSPSGGPTYNSPLHF | TGTGCCAGCAGTCCTAGTGGAGGGCCAACCTATAATTCACCCCTCCACTTT | . | . | 17 | TRBJ1-6 | TRBV9
CATSQSQYGYTF | TGTGCCACCAGTCAGTCACAGTATGGCTACACCTTC | . | . | 12 | TRBJ1-2 | TRBV15
CASSSISTDTQYF | TGTGCCAGCAGTTCCATCAGTACAGATACGCAGTATTTT | . | . | 13 | TRBJ2-3 | TRBV27
CASSLDGGAVETQYF | TGTGCCAGCAGCTTAGACGGGGGGGCCGTTGAGACCCAGTACTTC | . | TRBD2 | 15 | TRBJ2-5 | TRBV7-9
CASSLRGGVQETQYF | TGTGCCAGCAGCTTAAGGGGGGGGGTCCAAGAGACCCAGTACTTC | . | . | 15 | TRBJ2-5 | TRBV11-2